A single sample gave rise to the 15 T cell receptor beta chains below, sequenced in a study of tumor-infiltrating lymphocytes in primary liver carcinoma. Researchers drew blood RNA from unsorted whole blood and extracted germline DNA as well. cDNA specific to TCR beta was made from 450 to 500 ng of total RNA, with a constant-region primer employed for priming. Each TCR beta library was derived from three nested multiplex PCR rounds that employed slightly modified ARM-PCR. TRBV1-TRBV30 forward primers paired with a C-beta reverse primer drove the first two PCR rounds, around 10 cycles each. From the multiplex PCR reads, TCRdb called clonotypes with MiXCR, one entry per CDR3 protein. The sample includes hundreds of thousands of distinct CDR3 sequences, 50% to 70% of them seen just once. Sequencing was carried out using peripheral blood. The receptors were sampled from a man aged 40-50 years with primary liver carcinoma and hepatitis B virus infection.

Worth noting for this clonotype: Because the CDR3 is missing its conserved closing phenylalanine or tryptophan, this is likely a read error. The chain uses TRBV11-1 and TRBJ2-7, with 9 bases that match TRBD1. J lost 5 bases, V lost 11 bases, and 10 bases had no gene match. The CDR3 contains 13 residues. Germline values: CDR1 SGHAT, CDR2 FQDESV (reference sequence). In DNA, the CDR3 is TGTGCCGGCTCCGGACAGGGGAGAGACGAGCAGTACCTC. It specifies CAGSGQGRDEQYL.

This clonotype was seen a single time. This rearrangement joins TRBV12-3 or TRBV12-4 to TRBJ2-7; the D gene is possibly TRBD1 (5 bases). Trimming shortened V by 1 base and J by 0 bases, and 13 bases separated the two germline ends. The length of the CDR3 is 16 residues. This CDR3 reads CASSLVLRQGSYEQYF. The DNA of the CDR3 is TGTGCCAGCAGTTTAGTGCTTAGGCAGGGCTCCTACGAGCAGTACTTC.

This clonotype has ten or more counts. This sequence joins TRBV29-1 and TRBJ2-3, with 8 bases matching TRBD1. Germline CDR1 reads SQVTM; CDR2 reads ANQGSEA. Trimming cost V 1 base and J 4 bases; bases outside gene matches: 4. The CDR3 is made up of 14 amino acids. The chain's CDR3 is CSVEGTGRPDTQYF. The CDR3 DNA reads TGCAGCGTTGAAGGGACAGGGCGGCCAGATACGCAGTATTTT.

This clonotype was recorded once. At one end the junction does not follow the germline gene, possibly because of a read error. The rearrangement links TRBV5-1 to TRBJ2-7; no clear D gene. Germline CDR1 reads SGHRS; CDR2 reads YFSETQ. This CDR3 contains 14 residues. The CDR3 is CASRLVRASYEQYF. The CDR3 nucleotides read TGCGCCAGCAGATTGGTCCGGGCCTCCTACGAGCAGTACTTC.

Turning to this clonotype: A read error may produce the germline difference seen at one junction end. The chain combines TRBV29-1 with TRBJ2-2; D unclear. CDR3 length: 14 amino acids. Germline assignment: CDR1 SQVTM and CDR2 ANQGSEA. CDR3: CSVEVLGNSGELFF. In DNA, the CDR3 is TGCAGCGTTGAAGTCCTGGGAAACAGCGGGGAGCTGTTTTTT.

This chain connects TRBV10-2 to TRBJ2-2; 12 bases are shared with TRBD1. Trimming cost V 8 bases and J 3 bases; bases outside gene matches: 13. Per germline, CDR1 WSHSY and CDR2 SAAADI. The CDR3 sequence is 18 residues long. CDR3 residues: CASYTGTGGAVDTGELFF. The CDR3 bases are TGCGCCAGCTATACCGGGACAGGGGGCGCGGTAGACACCGGGGAGCTGTTTTTT.

Notes on this clonotype: Germline and junction disagree at one end, which may indicate a read error. The chain joins TRBV5-1 to TRBJ2-5; D may be TRBD2 (5 bases). The germline CDR1 and CDR2 sequences are SGHRS and YFSETQ. CDR3 length equals 15 residues. As DNA, the CDR3 is TGCGCCAGCAGCTTGTACGGGAACAGCCAAGAGGCCCAGTACTTC. The encoded protein is CASSLYGNSQEAQYF.

Of note for this clonotype: Relative to the germline gene, one junction end is altered; a read error may explain this. The chain couples TRBV5-1 to TRBJ2-6, with D maybe TRBD1 (5 bases). The CDR3 totals 15 residues. Germline V gene data show CDR1 as SGHRS and CDR2 as YFSETQ. The CDR3 is CASSLPSSGAYVQTF. The CDR3 DNA is TGCGCCAGTAGCTTGCCTTCCTCTGGGGCCTACGTCCAGACTTTC.

In regard to this clonotype: A junction end diverges from the germline sequence, so it may reflect a read error. V usage is TRBV3-1 and J usage is TRBJ1-2; D not resolved. Germline V gene data show CDR1 as LGHDT and CDR2 as YNNKEL (reference sequence). The CDR3 extends over 12 amino acids. DNA of the CDR3: TGTGCCAGCAGCTGGGAGGACGCTCGCTACACCTTT. The encoded protein is CASSWEDARYTF.

In the case of this clonotype: This may come from a read error, since a much larger clone is one base off. A read error is likely, as this CDR3 ends without the conserved phenylalanine or tryptophan. This sequence joins TRBV6-5 and TRBJ1-2, with D possibly TRBD1 on 5 matching bases. This CDR3 has 12 amino acids. Germline V gene data show CDR1 as MNHEY and CDR2 as SVGAGI. V lost 6 bases, J lost 8 bases, and 13 bases lay in between. This CDR3 reads CASRETALGYTS. CDR3 nucleotides: TGTGCCAGCAGAGAGACAGCCTTAGGCTACACCTCC.

This clonotype was seen just once. In DNA, the CDR3 is TGTGCCAACAATCTTCAGGGGCCTGGAAACACCATATATTTT. Translation gives CANNLQGPGNTIYF. The chain has TRBV6-1 and TRBJ1-3; maybe TRBD1 (6 bases). V was trimmed by 10 bases and J by 2 bases, leaving 15 bases between them. This CDR3 contains 14 residues. Germline values: CDR1 MNHNS, CDR2 SASEGT.

The rearrangement links TRBV6-6 to TRBJ2-4, with D uncertain. CDR3 size: 16 residues. Germline CDR1 reads MNHNY; CDR2 reads SVGAGI (reference sequence). Trimming cost V 7 bases and J 0 bases, with 16 bases left between them. The CDR3 is CASNTTSGLAKNIQYF. CDR3 bases: TGTGCCAGCAATACGACCTCCGGGCTAGCCAAAAACATTCAGTACTTC.

This clonotype has at least ten counts. The V and J genes are TRBV12-3 or TRBV12-4 and TRBJ1-3; unclear D gene. The CDR3 sequence is 14 residues long. V was shortened by 5 bases and J by 4 bases, with 12 bases between the two germline ends. The chain's CDR3 is CASSPPRAGNTIYF. CDR3 nucleotides: TGTGCCAGCAGTCCTCCCCGGGCCGGAAACACCATATATTTT.

As to this clonotype: The junction differs from germline at one of its ends, possibly a read error. J is TRBJ1-1 and V is TRBV4-2; D unclear. CDR1 is LGHNA, CDR2 YNFKEQ, per germline. The CDR3 is 14 residues long. The CDR3 spells CASSQDMKGTEALF. The CDR3 region has the DNA TGTGCCAGCAGCCAAGACATGAAGGGAACTGAAGCTCTCTTT.

With regard to this clonotype: A read error may produce the germline difference seen at one junction end. The chain couples TRBV6-2 or TRBV6-3 to TRBJ2-1; TRBD2 is a possible D gene (5 bases). The CDR3 loop spans 13 amino acids. Germline V gene sequence: CDR1 MNHEY, CDR2 SVGEGT. The CDR3 bases are TGTGTCAGCAATCCATCGGGGTGGAATGAGCAGTTCTTC. Residues: CVSNPSGWNEQFF.